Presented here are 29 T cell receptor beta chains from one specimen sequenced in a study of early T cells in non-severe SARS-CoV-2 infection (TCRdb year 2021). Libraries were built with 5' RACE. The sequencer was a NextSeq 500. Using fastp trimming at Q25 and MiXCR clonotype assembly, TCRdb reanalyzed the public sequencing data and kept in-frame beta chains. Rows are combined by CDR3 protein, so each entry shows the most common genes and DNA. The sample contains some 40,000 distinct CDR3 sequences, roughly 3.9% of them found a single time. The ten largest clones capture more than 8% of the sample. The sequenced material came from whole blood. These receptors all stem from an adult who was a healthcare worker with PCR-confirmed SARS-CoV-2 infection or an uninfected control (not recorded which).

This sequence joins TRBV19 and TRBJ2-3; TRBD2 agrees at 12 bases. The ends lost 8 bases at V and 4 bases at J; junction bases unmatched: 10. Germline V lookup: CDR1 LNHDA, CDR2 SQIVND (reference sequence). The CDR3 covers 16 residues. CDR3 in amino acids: CASRLSGTSGSDTQYF. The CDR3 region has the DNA TGTGCCAGTCGACTCTCCGGGACTAGCGGGTCAGATACGCAGTATTTT.

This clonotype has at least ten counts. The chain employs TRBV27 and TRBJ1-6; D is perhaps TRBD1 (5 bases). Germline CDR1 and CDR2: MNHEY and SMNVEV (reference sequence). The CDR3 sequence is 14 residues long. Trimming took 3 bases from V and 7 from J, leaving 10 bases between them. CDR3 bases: TGTGCCAGCAGTTTCGGGGGTATGAATTCACCCCTCCACTTT. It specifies CASSFGGMNSPLHF.

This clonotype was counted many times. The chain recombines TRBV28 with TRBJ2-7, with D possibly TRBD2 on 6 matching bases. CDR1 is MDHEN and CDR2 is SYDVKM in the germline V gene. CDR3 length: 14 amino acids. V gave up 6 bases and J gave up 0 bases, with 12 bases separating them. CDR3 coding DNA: TGTGCCAGCAGGTATACTAGCCGCTCCTACGAGCAGTACTTC. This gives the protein CASRYTSRSYEQYF.

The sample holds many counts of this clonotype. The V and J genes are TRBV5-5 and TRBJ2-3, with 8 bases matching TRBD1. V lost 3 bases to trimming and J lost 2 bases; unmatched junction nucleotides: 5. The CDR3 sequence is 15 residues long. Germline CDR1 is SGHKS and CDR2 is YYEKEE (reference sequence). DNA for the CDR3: TGTGCCAGCAGCTGGGGGGACAGGTCCACAGATACGCAGTATTTT. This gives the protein CASSWGDRSTDTQYF. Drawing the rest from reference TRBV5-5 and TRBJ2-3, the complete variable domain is DAGVTQSPTHLIKTRGQQVTLRCSPISGHKSVSWYQQVLGQGPQFIFQYYEKEERGRGNFPDRFSARQFPNYSSELNVNALLLGDSALYLCASSWGDRSTDTQYFGPGTRLTVL.

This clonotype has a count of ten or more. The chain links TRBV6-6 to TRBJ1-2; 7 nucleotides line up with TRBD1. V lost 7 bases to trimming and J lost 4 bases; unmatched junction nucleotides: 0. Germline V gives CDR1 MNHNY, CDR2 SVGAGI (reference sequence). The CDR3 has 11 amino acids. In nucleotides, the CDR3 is TGTGCCAGCACAGGGGGCTATGGCTACACCTTC. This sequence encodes CASTGGYGYTF.

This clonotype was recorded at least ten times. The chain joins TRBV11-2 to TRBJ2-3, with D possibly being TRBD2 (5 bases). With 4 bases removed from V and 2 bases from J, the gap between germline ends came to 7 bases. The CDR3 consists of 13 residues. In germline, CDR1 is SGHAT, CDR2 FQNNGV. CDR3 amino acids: CASSWRVTDTQYF. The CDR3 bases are TGTGCCAGCAGCTGGCGGGTCACAGATACGCAGTATTTT.

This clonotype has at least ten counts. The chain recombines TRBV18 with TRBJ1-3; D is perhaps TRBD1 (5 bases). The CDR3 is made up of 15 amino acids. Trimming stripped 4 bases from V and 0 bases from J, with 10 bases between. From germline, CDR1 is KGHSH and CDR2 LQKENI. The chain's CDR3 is CASSHQTVSGNTIYF. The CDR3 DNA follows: TGTGCCAGCTCACATCAGACAGTCTCTGGAAACACCATATATTTT.

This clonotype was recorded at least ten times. The CDR3 DNA reads as TGTGCCAGCAGCCGGGACAGGGGTAATTCACCCCTCCACTTT. Its translation is CASSRDRGNSPLHF. The rearrangement links TRBV14 to TRBJ1-6, with 10 bases lining up with TRBD1. Unmatched junction bases numbered 0, after V lost 4 bases and J lost 6 bases. The CDR3 has 14 amino acids. The germline gives CDR1 SGHDN, CDR2 FVKESK.

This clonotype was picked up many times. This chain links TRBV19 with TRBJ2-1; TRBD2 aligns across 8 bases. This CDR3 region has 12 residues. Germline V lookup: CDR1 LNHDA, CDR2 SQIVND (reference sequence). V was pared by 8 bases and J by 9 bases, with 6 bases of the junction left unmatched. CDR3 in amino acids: CASVSGGREQFF. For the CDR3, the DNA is TGTGCCAGTGTCTCGGGAGGGCGTGAGCAGTTCTTC.

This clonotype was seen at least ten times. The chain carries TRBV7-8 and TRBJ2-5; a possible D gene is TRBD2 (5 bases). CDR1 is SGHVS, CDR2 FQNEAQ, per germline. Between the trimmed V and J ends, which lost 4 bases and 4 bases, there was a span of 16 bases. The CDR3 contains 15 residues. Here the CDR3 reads CASSWRRRESETQYF. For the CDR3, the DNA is TGTGCCAGCAGCTGGCGGAGGAGAGAATCAGAGACCCAGTACTTC.

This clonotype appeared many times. CDR3: CSASLDSEKNIQYF. In DNA form, the CDR3 reads TGCAGTGCTAGCCTTGACAGTGAGAAAAACATTCAGTACTTC. J is TRBJ2-4 and V is TRBV20-1; D might be TRBD1 (5 bases). The CDR3 spans 14 residues. Trimming took off 3 bases at V and 4 bases at J, with 13 bases between the two ends. Germline V gene data show CDR1 as DFQATT and CDR2 as SNEGSKA (reference sequence).

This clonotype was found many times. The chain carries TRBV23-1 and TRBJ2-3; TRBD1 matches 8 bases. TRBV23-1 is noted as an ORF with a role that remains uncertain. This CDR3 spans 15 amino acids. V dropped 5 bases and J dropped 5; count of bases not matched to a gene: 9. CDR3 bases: TGCGCCAGCAGTGTTCGGACAGGGTGGCGAGATACGCAGTATTTT. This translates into CASSVRTGWRDTQYF.

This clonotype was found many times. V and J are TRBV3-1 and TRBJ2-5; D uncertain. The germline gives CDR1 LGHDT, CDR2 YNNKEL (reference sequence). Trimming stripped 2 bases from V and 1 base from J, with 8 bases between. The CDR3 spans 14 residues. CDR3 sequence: CASSQSGPQETQYF. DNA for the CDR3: TGTGCCAGCAGCCAATCTGGCCCCCAAGAGACCCAGTACTTC.

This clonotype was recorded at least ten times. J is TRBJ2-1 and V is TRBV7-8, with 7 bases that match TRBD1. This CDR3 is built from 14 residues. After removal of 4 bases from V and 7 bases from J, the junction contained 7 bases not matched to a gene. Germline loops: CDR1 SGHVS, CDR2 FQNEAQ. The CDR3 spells CASSSYGTANEQFF. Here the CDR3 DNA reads TGTGCCAGCAGCTCCTATGGGACAGCAAATGAGCAGTTCTTC.

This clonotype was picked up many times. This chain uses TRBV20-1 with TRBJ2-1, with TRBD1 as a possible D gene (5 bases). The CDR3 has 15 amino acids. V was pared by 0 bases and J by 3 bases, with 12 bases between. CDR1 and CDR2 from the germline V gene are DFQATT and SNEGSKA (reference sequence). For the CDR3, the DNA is TGCAGTGCTAGAGATTTGAACAGGAACTACAATGAGCAGTTCTTC. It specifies CSARDLNRNYNEQFF.

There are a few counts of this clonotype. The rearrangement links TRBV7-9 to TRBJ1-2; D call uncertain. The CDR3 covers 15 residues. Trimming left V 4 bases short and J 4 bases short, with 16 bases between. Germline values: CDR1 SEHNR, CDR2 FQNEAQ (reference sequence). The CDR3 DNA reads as TGTGCCAGCAGCTACCTCTCCCCACGGGTCTATGGCTACACCTTC. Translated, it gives CASSYLSPRVYGYTF.

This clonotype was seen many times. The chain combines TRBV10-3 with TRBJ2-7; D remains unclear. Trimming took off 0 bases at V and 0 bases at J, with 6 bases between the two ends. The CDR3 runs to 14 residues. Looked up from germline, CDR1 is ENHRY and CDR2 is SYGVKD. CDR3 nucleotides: TGTGCCATCAGTGAGTCGGAGACCTCCTACGAGCAGTACTTC. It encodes CAISESETSYEQYF.

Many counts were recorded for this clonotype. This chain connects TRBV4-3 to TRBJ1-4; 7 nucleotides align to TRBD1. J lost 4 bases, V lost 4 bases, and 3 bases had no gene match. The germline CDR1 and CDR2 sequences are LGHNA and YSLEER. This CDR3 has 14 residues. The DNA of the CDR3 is TGCGCCAGCAGCCTGGACAGGCATAATGAAAAACTGTTTTTT. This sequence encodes CASSLDRHNEKLFF.

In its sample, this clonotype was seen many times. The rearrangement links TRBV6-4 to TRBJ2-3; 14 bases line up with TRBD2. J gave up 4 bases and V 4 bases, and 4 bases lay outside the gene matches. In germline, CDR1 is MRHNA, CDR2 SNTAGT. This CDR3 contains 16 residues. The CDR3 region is CASSAQGLAGADTQYF. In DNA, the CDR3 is TGTGCCAGCAGTGCCCAGGGACTAGCGGGAGCAGATACGCAGTATTTT.

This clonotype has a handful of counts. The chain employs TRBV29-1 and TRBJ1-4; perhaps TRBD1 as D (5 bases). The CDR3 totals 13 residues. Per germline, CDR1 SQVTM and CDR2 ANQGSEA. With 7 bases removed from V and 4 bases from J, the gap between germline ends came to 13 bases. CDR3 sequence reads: CSGLRGFNEKLFF. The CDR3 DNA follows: TGCAGCGGGCTAAGGGGCTTTAATGAAAAACTGTTTTTT.

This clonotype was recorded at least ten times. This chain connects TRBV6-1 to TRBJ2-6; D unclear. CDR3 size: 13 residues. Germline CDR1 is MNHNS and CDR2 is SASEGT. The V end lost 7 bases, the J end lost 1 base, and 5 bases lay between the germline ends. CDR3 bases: TGTGCCAGCACCCTTTCTGGGGCCAACGTCCTGACTTTC. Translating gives CASTLSGANVLTF.

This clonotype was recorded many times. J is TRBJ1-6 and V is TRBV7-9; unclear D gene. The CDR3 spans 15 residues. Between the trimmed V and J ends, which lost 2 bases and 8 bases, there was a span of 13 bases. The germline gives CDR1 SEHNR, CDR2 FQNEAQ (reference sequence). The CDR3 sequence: CASSLMVLDDSPLHF. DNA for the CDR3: TGTGCCAGCAGCTTAATGGTCTTAGACGATTCACCCCTCCACTTT.

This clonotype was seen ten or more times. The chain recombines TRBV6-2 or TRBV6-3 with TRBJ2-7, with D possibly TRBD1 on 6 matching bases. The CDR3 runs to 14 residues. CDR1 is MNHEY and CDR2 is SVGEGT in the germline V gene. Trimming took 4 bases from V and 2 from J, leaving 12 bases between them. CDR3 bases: TGTGCCAGCAGTTCCCAGGGGACCACCTACGAGCAGTACGTC. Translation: CASSSQGTTYEQYV.

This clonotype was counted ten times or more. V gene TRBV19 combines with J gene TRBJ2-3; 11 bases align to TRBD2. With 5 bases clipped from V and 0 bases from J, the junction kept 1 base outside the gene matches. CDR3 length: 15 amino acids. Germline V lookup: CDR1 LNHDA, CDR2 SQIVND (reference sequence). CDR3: CASSRTSGSTDTQYF. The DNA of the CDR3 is TGTGCCAGTAGTCGGACTAGCGGGAGCACAGATACGCAGTATTTT.

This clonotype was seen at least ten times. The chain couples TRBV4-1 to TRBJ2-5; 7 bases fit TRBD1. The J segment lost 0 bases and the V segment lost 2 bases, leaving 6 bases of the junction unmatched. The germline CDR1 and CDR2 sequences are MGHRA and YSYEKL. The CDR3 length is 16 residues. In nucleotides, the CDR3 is TGCGCCAGCAGCCAAAGGGGGACAGCTAACCAAGAGACCCAGTACTTC. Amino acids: CASSQRGTANQETQYF.

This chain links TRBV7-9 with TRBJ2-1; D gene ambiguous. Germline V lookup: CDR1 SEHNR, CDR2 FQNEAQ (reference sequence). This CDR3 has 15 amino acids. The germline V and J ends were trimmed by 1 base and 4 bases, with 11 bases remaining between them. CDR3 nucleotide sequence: TGTGCCAGCAGCTTAGTGCTTATTGAGTACAATGAGCAGTTCTTC. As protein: CASSLVLIEYNEQFF.

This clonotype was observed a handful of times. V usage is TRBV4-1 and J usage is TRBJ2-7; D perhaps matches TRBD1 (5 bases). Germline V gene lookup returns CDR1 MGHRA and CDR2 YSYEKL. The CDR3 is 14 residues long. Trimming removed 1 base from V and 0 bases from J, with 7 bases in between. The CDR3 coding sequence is TGCGCCAGCAGCCAAGTGCAGGGCTCCTACGAGCAGTACTTC. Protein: CASSQVQGSYEQYF.

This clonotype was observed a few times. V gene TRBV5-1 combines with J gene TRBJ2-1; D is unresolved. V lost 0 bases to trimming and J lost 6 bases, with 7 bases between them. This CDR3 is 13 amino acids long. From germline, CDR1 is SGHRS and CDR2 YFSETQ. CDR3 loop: CASSLGESNEQFF. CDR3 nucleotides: TGCGCCAGCAGCTTGGGAGAATCCAATGAGCAGTTCTTC.

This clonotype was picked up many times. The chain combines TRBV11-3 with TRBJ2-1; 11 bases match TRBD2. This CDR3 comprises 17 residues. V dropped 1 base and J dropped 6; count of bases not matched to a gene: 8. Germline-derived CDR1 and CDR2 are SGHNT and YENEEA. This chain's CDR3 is CASSLGALAGAVNEQFF. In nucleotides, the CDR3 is TGTGCCAGCAGCTTAGGGGCACTAGCGGGAGCGGTCAATGAGCAGTTCTTC.